This T cell receptor (beta chain) was sequenced during a study of technical replicates of blood from several donors. The CDR3 covers 14 residues. The ends were cut back, 3 bases at V and 2 bases at J, with 11 bases in the middle. Germline lookup yields CDR1 SGHVS and CDR2 FQNEAQ. Assay used: immunoSEQ multiplex PCR; TCRdb lists only in-frame clones, some missing. The table records under 65,000 clones, about 96% of them present only once. The sequence was collected from a human donor in good health. Sequencing used T cells isolated from PBMCs. V and J are TRBV7-8 and TRBJ2-7; D unresolved. DNA for the CDR3: TGTGCCAGCAGCTTGCGACGGGTAACCTACGAGCAGTACTTC. Residues: CASSLRRVTYEQYF.